The 5 T cell receptor beta chains below come from one sample, sequenced in a study of early stage breast cancer tumors (dated 2017 in TCRdb). The method was the immunoSEQ multiplex PCR assay. Entries here come from immuneACCESS through TCRdb and include only in-frame sequences with V and J called. Some clones fail to appear in such tables; in the studies checked, an unresolved V gene covers under half of the shortfall, and the cause of the remainder is unknown. This sample comprises 45,000 to 50,000 clones, approximately 80% of them detected only once. 1.1% to 1.5% of the sample is taken by the ten largest. Sequencing was done on a sample of blood. The receptors shown here come from a person aged 45-60 years with breast cancer.

V usage is TRBV30 and J usage is TRBJ1-2, with D hard to call. This CDR3 comprises 15 residues. Looked up from germline, CDR1 is GTSNPN and CDR2 is SVGIG (reference sequence). Trimming removed 2 bases from V and 8 bases from J, with 21 bases in between. The CDR3 is CAWSYRVDGFGGYTF. CDR3 in DNA: TGTGCCTGGAGTTACCGGGTAGACGGGTTCGGGGGCTACACCTTC.

CDR3: CASSVDWSGGASNEQFF. The CDR3 DNA follows: TGTGCCAGCAGCGTAGATTGGAGCGGGGGGGCCAGCAATGAGCAGTTCTTC. The J gene is TRBJ2-1, the V gene TRBV9; 10 bases match TRBD2. Looked up from germline, CDR1 is SGDLS and CDR2 is YYNGEE. The CDR3 covers 17 residues. V shed 0 bases and J 6 bases; nucleotides not matched to a gene: 9.

V is TRBV5-5 and J is TRBJ1-1, with D possibly matching TRBD1 (5 bases). The V end lost 2 bases, the J end lost 6 bases, and 11 bases lay between the germline ends. CDR1 and CDR2 from the germline V gene are SGHKS and YYEKEE (reference sequence). This CDR3 is 13 amino acids long. The CDR3 coding sequence is TGTGCCAGCAGCTTTAGGGACGGCCCTGAAGCTTTCTTT. Amino acid sequence: CASSFRDGPEAFF.

The chain links TRBV6-6 to TRBJ2-5, with a weak D call TRBD1 (6 bases). Germline CDR1 is MNHNY and CDR2 is SVGAGI (reference sequence). The CDR3 loop spans 14 amino acids. Trimming took off 6 bases at V and 1 base at J, with 12 bases between the two ends. The CDR3 DNA follows: TGTGCCAGCAGACTGGACAGATTCCAAGAGACCCAGTACTTC. Translated: CASRLDRFQETQYF.

The chain carries TRBV5-6 and TRBJ2-7; 7 nucleotides agree with TRBD1. J gave up 7 bases and V 4 bases, and 11 bases lay outside the gene matches. Germline V gives CDR1 SGHDT, CDR2 YYEEEE. The CDR3 spans 14 residues. CDR3 region: CASSPLHRGGEQYF. Written as DNA, the CDR3 is TGTGCCAGCAGCCCACTCCACAGGGGCGGGGAGCAGTACTTC. Filled out from reference TRBV5-6 and TRBJ2-7, the complete variable domain reads DAGVTQSPTHLIKTRGQQVTLRCSPKSGHDTVSWYQQALGQGPQFIFQYYEEEERQRGNFPDRFSGHQFPNYSSELNVNALLLGDSALYLCASSPLHRGGEQYFGPGTRLTVT.